This TCR beta chain was captured by sequencing in a study of blood T cell repertoires in COVID-19. Overall study: The study drew acute and convalescent COVID-19 samples from the United States, Italy and Spain. The cDNA or gDNA used as material had been derived from T cells, B-cell-depleted T cells, or PBMCs.

Those enrolled in Seattle joined during active infection and were followed longitudinally afterward. As originally analysed: Quantification of nucleated cells was approximated via reference gene primer amplification. The repertoire was sequenced with immunoSEQ multiplex PCR; TCRdb's copy has only in-frame clones and lacks some. The V and J calls and clone size were taken over from that table, and D and trimming were inferred from the DNA. The table shows tens of thousands of clones, with 75% to 90% occurring only once. The V gene's germline CDR1 is SGHTA and CDR2 FQGNSA. The V end lost 1 base, the J end lost 3 bases, and 7 bases lay between the germline ends. The CDR3 runs to 13 residues.

V is TRBV7-2 and J is TRBJ2-7; D gene ambiguous. Sequences were obtained from peripheral blood. The sequence came from a man in his sixties with COVID-19, enrolled during active disease. The CDR3 loop reads CASSLDLYYEQYF. The CDR3 bases are TGTGCCAGCAGCTTAGACTTATACTACGAGCAGTACTTC.